This T cell receptor (beta chain) was obtained from a study of cytomegalovirus exposure and HLA in healthy donors. Regarding the study as a whole: Some V segments, including TRBV6-2 and TRBV6-3, were excluded as indistinguishable. Productive rates of about 87% or about 30% were seen for most TCR beta V segments in an earlier analysis. It was reported in a later analysis that an Asian-associated ancestry cluster showed fewer N-insertions than the roughly 670-donor mean.

PCR primers comprised 60 Vbeta and 13 Jbeta primers. Assay used: immunoSEQ multiplex PCR; TCRdb lists only in-frame clones, some missing. Of about 210,000 clones in the sample, 80% to 90% are singletons; the top ten hold approximately 2.9%. Healthy bone marrow donors made up the donors. The CDR3 length is 18 residues. Turning to this clone: Its matching antigen is unknown.

The genes are TRBV21-1 and TRBJ2-2; TRBD2, the table's D call, was not compared with the DNA. TRBV21-1 is a pseudogene. What was sequenced was PBMCs. The receptor was derived from a man aged 30 to 45 in good health and CMV-seronegative. The chain's CDR3 is CASSKVGTSGGPGGELFF. The CDR3, as DNA: TGTGCCAGCAGCAAAGTAGGGACTAGCGGGGGGCCCGGCGGGGAGCTGTTTTTT.